This T cell receptor (beta chain) was retrieved from a study of a mutant IDH1 vaccine in newly diagnosed glioma. Looking at the study overall: Administration of eight vaccinations to patients took place in weeks 1, 3, 5, 7, 11, 15, 19, 23. In some groups vaccination began 4-6 weeks post-radiotherapy; others received it with temozolomide.

A note on this clone: Its antigen is unknown.

Only in-frame clones appear in the TCRdb table, and some are missing; sequencing was by immunoSEQ multiplex PCR. Among under 55,000 clones listed, roughly 90% were seen once. Time point denoted: week 11, during vaccination. In the vaccine, a single dose held 300 ug of the mutant IDH1 20-mer peptide, along with topical imiquimod. Diagnosis in the donors showed new WHO grade 3 or 4 astrocytomas that were IDH1-mutant and ATRX-lost. Here the sequenced sample was PBMCs, taken from a glioma patient whose treatment included an IDH1 peptide vaccine. This receptor was identified in a man aged 45 to 65 with glioma.

The CDR3 DNA follows: TGCGCCAGCAGCCCGGGTCCAGGGGGCTGGCAGGGTGGGCAGTTCTTC. It specifies CASSPGPGGWQGGQFF. This chain uses TRBV4-3 with TRBJ2-1; 8 bases agree with TRBD1. Per germline, CDR1 LGHNA and CDR2 YSLEER. The V segment lost 4 bases and the J segment 12 bases; nucleotides outside the gene matches: 17. The CDR3 contains 16 residues.